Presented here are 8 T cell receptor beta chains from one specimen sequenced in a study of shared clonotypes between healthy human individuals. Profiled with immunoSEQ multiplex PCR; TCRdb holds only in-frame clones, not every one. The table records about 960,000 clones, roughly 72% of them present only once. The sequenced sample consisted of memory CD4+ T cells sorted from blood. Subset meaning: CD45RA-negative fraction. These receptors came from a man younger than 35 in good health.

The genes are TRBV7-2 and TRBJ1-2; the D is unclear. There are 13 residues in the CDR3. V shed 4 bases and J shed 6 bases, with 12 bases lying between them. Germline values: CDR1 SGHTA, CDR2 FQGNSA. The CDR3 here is CASSYTGYDGYTF. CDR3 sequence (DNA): TGTGCCAGCAGCTATACGGGTTACGATGGCTACACCTTC.

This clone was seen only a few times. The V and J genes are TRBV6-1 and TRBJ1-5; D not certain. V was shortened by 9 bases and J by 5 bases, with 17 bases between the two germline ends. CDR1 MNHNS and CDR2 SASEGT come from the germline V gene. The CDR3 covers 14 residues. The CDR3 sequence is CASVRTENDQPQHF. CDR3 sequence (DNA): TGTGCCAGTGTCAGGACTGAAAACGATCAGCCCCAGCATTTT.

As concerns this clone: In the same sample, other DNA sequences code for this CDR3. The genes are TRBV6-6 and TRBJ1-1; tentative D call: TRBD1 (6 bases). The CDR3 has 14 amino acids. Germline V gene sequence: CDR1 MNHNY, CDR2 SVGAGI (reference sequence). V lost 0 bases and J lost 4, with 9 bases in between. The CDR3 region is CASSYSGGSTEAFF. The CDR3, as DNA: TGTGCCAGCAGTTACTCCGGGGGCTCCACTGAAGCTTTCTTT.

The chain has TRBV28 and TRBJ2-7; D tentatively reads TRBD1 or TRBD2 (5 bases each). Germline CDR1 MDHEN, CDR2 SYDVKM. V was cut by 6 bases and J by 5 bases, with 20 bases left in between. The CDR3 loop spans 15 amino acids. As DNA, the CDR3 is TGTGCCAGCAGGCTGAACGGGACGGCGGGTCACGAGCAGTACTTC. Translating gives CASRLNGTAGHEQYF.

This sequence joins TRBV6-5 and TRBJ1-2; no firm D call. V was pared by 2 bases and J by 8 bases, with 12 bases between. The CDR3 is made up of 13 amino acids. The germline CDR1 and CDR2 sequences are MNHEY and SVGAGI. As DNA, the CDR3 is TGTGCCAGCAGTTACAACAGCTTGGGGGGCTACACCTTC. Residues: CASSYNSLGGYTF.

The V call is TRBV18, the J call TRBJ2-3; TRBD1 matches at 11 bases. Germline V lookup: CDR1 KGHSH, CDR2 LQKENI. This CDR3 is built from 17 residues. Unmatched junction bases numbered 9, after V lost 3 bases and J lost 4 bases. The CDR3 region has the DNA TGTGCCAGCTCACCCCTAGGGACAGGGGGTGTCGCAGATACGCAGTATTTT. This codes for CASSPLGTGGVADTQYF.

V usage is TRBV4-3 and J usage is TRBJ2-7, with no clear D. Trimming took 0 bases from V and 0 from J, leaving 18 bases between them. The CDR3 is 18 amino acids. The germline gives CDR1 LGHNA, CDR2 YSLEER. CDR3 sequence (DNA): TGCGCCAGCAGCCAAGACTCCCTTGTTGAGCGCAGCTCCTACGAGCAGTACTTC. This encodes CASSQDSLVERSSYEQYF.

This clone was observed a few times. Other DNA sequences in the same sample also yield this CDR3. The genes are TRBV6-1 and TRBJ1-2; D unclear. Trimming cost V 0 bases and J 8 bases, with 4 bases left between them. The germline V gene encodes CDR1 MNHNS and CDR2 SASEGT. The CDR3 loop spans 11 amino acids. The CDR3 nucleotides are TGTGCCAGCAGTGAAGCTTGGGGCTACACCTTC. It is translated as CASSEAWGYTF.